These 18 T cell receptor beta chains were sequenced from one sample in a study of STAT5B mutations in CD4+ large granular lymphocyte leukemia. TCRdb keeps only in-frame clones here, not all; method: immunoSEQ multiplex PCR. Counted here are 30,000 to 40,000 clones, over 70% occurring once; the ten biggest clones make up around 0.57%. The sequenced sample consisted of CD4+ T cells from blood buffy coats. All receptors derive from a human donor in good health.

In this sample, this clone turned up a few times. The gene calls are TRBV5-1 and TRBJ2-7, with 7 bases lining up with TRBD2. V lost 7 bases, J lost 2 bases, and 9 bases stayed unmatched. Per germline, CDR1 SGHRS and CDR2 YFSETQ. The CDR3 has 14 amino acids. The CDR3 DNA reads TGCGCCAGCCAGCCGGGGAGGGGAGCCTACGAGCAGTACTTC. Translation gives CASQPGRGAYEQYF.

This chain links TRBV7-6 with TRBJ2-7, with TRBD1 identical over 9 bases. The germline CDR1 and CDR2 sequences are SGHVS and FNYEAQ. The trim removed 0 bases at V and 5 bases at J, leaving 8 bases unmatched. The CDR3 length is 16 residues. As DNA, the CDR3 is TGTGCCAGCAGCTTAGCCCTAGGGACAGGGAGCGACGAGCAGTACTTC. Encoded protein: CASSLALGTGSDEQYF.

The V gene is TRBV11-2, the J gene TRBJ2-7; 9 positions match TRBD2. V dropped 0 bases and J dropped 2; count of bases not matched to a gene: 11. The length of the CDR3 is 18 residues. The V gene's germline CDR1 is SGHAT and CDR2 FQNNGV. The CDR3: CASSLDQGAAGGPYEQYF. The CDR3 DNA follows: TGTGCCAGCAGCTTAGATCAAGGGGCAGCGGGGGGACCCTACGAGCAGTACTTC. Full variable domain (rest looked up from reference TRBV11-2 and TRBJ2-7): EAGVAQSPRYKIIEKRQSVAFWCNPISGHATLYWYQQILGQGPKLLIQFQNNGVVDDSQLPKDRFSAERLKGVDSTLKIQPAKLEDSAVYLCASSLDQGAAGGPYEQYFGPGTRLTVT.

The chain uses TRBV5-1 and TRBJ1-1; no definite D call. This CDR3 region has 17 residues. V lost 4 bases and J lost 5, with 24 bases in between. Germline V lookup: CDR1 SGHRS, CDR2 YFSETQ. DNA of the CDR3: TGCGCCAGCAGCCTTTCCGGTGGACCCTGGATGGGGACTGAAGCTTTCTTT. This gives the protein CASSLSGGPWMGTEAFF.

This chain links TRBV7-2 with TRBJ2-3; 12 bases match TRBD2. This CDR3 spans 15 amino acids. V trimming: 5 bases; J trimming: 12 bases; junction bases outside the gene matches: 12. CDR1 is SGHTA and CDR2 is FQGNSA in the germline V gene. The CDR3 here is CASSPQSGTSGPQYF. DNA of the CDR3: TGTGCCAGCAGCCCCCAGTCCGGGACTAGCGGGCCCCAGTATTTT.

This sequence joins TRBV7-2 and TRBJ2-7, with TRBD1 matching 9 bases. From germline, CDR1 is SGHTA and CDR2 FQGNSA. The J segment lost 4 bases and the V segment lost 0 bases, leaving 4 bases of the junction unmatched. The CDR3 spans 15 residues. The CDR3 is CASSLATGGLYEQYF. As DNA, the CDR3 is TGTGCCAGCAGCTTAGCGACAGGGGGATTGTACGAGCAGTACTTC. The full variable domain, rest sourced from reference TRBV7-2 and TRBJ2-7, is GAGVSQSPSNKVTEKGKDVELRCDPISGHTALYWYRQSLGQGLEFLIYFQGNSAPDKSGLPSDRFSAERTGGSVSTLTIQRTQQEDSAVYLCASSLATGGLYEQYFGPGTRLTVT.

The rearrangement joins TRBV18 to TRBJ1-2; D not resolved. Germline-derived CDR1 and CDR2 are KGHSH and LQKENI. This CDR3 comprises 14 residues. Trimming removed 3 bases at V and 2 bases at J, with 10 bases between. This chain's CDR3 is CASSPTPRNYGYTF. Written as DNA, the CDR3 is TGTGCCAGCTCACCCACCCCCCGAAACTATGGCTACACCTTC.

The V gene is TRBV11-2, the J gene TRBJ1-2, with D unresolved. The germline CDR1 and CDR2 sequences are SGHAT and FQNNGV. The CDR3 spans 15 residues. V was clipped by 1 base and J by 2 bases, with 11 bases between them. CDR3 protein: CASSLGGNYNYGYTF. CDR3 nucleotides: TGTGCCAGCAGCTTAGGAGGGAACTACAACTATGGCTACACCTTC.

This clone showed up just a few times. The CDR3 coding sequence is TGTGCCAGCAGTCCGACAGGGTCTGAAAAACTGTTTTTT. Protein product: CASSPTGSEKLFF. The rearrangement links TRBV2 to TRBJ1-4, with TRBD1 matching 7 bases. The V segment lost 5 bases and the J segment 7 bases; nucleotides outside the gene matches: 4. This CDR3 contains 13 residues. Germline V gene data show CDR1 as SNHLY and CDR2 as FYNNEI.

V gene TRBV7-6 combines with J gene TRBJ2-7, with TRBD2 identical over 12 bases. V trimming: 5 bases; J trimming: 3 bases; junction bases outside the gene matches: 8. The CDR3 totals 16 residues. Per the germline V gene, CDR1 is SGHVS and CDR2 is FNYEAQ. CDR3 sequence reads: CASSPLRTSGVYEQYF. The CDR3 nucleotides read TGTGCCAGCAGCCCACTTAGGACTAGCGGGGTCTACGAGCAGTACTTC.

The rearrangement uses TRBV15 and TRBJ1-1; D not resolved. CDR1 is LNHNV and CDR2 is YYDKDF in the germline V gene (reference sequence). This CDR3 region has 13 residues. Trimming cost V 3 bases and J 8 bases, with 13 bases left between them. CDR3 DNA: TGTGCCACCAGCAGGGATACCAACAGAGAAGCTTTCTTT. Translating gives CATSRDTNREAFF.

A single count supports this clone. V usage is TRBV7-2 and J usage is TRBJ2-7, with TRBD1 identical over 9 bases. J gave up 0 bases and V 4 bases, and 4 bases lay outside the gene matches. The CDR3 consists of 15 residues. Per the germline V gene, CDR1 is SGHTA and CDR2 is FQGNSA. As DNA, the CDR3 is TGTGCCAGCAGCTCCCGGGACAGGGTCTCCTACGAGCAGTACTTC. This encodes CASSSRDRVSYEQYF.

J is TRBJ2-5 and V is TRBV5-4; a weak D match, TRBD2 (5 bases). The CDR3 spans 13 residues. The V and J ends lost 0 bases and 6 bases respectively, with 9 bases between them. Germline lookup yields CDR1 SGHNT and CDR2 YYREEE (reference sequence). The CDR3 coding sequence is TGTGCCAGCAGCTTGGATCAGCGGCAGACCCAGTACTTC. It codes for CASSLDQRQTQYF. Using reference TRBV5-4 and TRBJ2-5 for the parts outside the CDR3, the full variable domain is ETGVTQSPTHLIKTRGQQVTLRCSSQSGHNTVSWYQQALGQGPQFIFQYYREEENGRGNFPPRFSGLQFPNYSSELNVNALELDDSALYLCASSLDQRQTQYFGPGTRLLVL.

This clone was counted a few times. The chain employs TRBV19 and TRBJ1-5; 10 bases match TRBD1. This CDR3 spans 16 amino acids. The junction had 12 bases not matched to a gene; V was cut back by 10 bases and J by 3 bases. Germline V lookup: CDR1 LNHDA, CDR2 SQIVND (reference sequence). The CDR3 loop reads CATHKPGQGFNQPQHF. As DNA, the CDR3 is TGTGCCACCCACAAACCGGGACAGGGGTTCAATCAGCCCCAGCATTTT.

This CDR3 reads CASSVDREYTF. CDR3 coding DNA: TGTGCCAGCAGCGTAGACAGGGAATACACCTTC. The V call is TRBV9, the J call TRBJ1-2; a possible D gene is TRBD1 (6 bases). The V end lost 0 bases, the J end lost 11 bases, and 8 bases lay between the germline ends. Germline V gives CDR1 SGDLS, CDR2 YYNGEE. The CDR3 has 11 residues.

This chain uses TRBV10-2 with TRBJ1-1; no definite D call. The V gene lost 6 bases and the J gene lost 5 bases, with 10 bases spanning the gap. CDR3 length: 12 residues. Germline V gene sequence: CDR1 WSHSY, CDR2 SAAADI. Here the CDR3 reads CASRAVETEAFF. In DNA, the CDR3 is TGCGCCAGCAGGGCAGTGGAGACTGAAGCTTTCTTT.

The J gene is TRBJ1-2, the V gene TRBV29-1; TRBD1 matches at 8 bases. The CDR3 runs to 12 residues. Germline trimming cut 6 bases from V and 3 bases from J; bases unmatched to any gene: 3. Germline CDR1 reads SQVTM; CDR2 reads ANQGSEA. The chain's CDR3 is CSVLGQDYGYTF. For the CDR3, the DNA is TGCAGCGTCCTGGGACAGGACTATGGCTACACCTTC.

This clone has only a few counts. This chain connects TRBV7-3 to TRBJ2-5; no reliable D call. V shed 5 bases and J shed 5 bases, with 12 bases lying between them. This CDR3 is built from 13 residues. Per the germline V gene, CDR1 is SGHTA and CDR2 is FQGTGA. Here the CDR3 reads CASSLSSRETQYF. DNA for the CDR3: TGTGCCAGCAGCCTCTCATCTAGGGAGACCCAGTACTTC.